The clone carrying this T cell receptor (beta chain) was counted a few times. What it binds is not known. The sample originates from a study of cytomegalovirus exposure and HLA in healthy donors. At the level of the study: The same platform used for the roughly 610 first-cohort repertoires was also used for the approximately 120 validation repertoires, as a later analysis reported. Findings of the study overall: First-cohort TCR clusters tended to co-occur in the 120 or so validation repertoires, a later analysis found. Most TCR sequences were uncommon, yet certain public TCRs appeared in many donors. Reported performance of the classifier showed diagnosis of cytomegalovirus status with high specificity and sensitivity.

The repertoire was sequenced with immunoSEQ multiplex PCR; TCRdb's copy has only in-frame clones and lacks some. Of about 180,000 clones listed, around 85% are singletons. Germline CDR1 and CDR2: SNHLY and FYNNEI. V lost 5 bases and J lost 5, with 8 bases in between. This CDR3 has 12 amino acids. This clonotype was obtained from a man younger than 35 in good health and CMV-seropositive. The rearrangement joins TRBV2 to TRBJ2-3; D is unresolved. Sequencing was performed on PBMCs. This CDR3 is CASSPTEDTQYF. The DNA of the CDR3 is TGTGCCAGCAGTCCCACAGAAGATACGCAGTATTTT. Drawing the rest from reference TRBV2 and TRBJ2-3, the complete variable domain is EPEVTQTPSHQVTQMGQEVILRCVPISNHLYFYWYRQILGQKVEFLVSFYNNEISEKSEIFDDQFSVERPDGSNFTLKIRSTKLEDSAMYFCASSPTEDTQYFGPGTRLTVL.